The rows below give T cell receptor beta chains drawn from one sample of a study of blood T cell repertoires in COVID-19. Here immunoSEQ multiplex PCR was the method, and the copy in TCRdb shows in-frame clones only, minus some. Here the sample spans 240,000 or so clones, 75% to 85% being singletons. Source material: peripheral blood. The receptor source for this set is a woman of 80 years or more with COVID-19, enrolled during active disease. CDR3s leave out the opening cysteine and the closing phenylalanine or tryptophan. The order of the fields is clone size, J gene, V gene, CDR3 protein. Expanded clones get a size class; other rows say once, few or many, or leave the size out.

clone size: .
J gene: TRBJ1-5
V gene: TRBV7-8
CDR3 protein: ASSWGQGEGSNQPQH

clone size: .
J gene: TRBJ1-2
V gene: TRBV19
CDR3 protein: ASSPPGQGILRYT

clone size: few
J gene: TRBJ1-3
V gene: TRBV7-9
CDR3 protein: ASSPLSGNTIY

clone size: .
J gene: TRBJ2-5
V gene: TRBV19
CDR3 protein: ASSSDRVGETQY

clone size: .
J gene: TRBJ1-3
V gene: TRBV4-3
CDR3 protein: ASSQEGLGGHSGNTIY

clone size: once
J gene: TRBJ2-4
V gene: TRBV13
CDR3 protein: ASSTPGTGANIQY

clone size: .
J gene: TRBJ2-6
V gene: TRBV30
CDR3 protein: AWSAGSGANVLT

clone size: .
J gene: TRBJ1-5
V gene: TRBV4-1
CDR3 protein: ASSQDGWFPILKRNQPQH

clone size: .
J gene: TRBJ1-4
V gene: TRBV6-5
CDR3 protein: ASSWGEGEKLF

clone size: .
J gene: TRBJ1-2
V gene: TRBV30
CDR3 protein: AWMGQGVNGYT

clone size: .
J gene: TRBJ2-3
V gene: TRBV7-6
CDR3 protein: ASSLTTGTLGDTQY

clone size: .
J gene: TRBJ1-2
V gene: TRBV7-9
CDR3 protein: ASSSERQGSDGYT

clone size: .
J gene: TRBJ2-6
V gene: TRBV7-2
CDR3 protein: ASTPRGSGANVLT

clone size: once
J gene: TRBJ2-3
V gene: TRBV24-1
CDR3 protein: ATSELNSGRSTDTQY

clone size: .
J gene: TRBJ2-7
V gene: TRBV12-3/TRBV12-4
CDR3 protein: ASSLGTGGEQY

clone size: .
J gene: TRBJ2-3
V gene: TRBV5-1
CDR3 protein: ASSLSTDRSTDTQY

clone size: .
J gene: TRBJ2-3
V gene: TRBV27
CDR3 protein: ASSRRNRGLSDSQY

clone size: .
J gene: TRBJ2-1
V gene: TRBV9
CDR3 protein: ASSVDGRGGEQF

clone size: few
J gene: TRBJ1-6
V gene: TRBV7-9
CDR3 protein: ASSLPIMNSPLH

clone size: .
J gene: TRBJ1-3
V gene: TRBV3-1/TRBV3-2
CDR3 protein: ASSQTGNTIY

clone size: .
J gene: TRBJ2-7
V gene: TRBV2
CDR3 protein: ASSGEPYEQY

clone size: few
J gene: TRBJ1-2
V gene: TRBV19
CDR3 protein: ATLNIGTANYGYT

clone size: .
J gene: TRBJ1-5
V gene: TRBV19
CDR3 protein: ARPSGDSNQPQH

clone size: .
J gene: TRBJ1-2
V gene: TRBV9
CDR3 protein: ASSGQGQGYGYT

clone size: .
J gene: TRBJ1-5
V gene: TRBV19
CDR3 protein: ASSIPGLNQPQH

clone size: .
J gene: TRBJ1-3
V gene: TRBV3-1/TRBV3-2
CDR3 protein: ASSQITGISGNTIY

clone size: .
J gene: TRBJ1-5
V gene: TRBV5-1
CDR3 protein: ASSPSGTGSGQPQH

clone size: few
J gene: TRBJ2-2
V gene: TRBV3-1/TRBV3-2
CDR3 protein: ASSQESGQNTGELF

clone size: .
J gene: TRBJ1-1
V gene: TRBV11-3
CDR3 protein: ASRAPGNTEAF

clone size: few
J gene: TRBJ2-2
V gene: TRBV6-2/TRBV6-3
CDR3 protein: ASSYLDRAGTGELF

clone size: .
J gene: TRBJ2-1
V gene: TRBV19
CDR3 protein: ASSIGRRRSYNEQF

clone size: .
J gene: TRBJ2-1
V gene: TRBV30
CDR3 protein: AWRLPGGSNEQF

clone size: .
J gene: TRBJ2-3
V gene: TRBV7-3
CDR3 protein: ASSSRGGATDTQY

clone size: .
J gene: TRBJ2-7
V gene: TRBV4-1
CDR3 protein: ASSLGTGSYEQY

clone size: once
J gene: TRBJ2-1
V gene: TRBV7-8
CDR3 protein: ASSSQLAGNNEQF

clone size: .
J gene: TRBJ2-3
V gene: TRBV27
CDR3 protein: ASSPPLGGTLDTQY